The clone carrying this T cell receptor beta chain has at least ten counts. The sample belongs to a study of T cells in Graves' hyperthyroidism and ophthalmopathy. V gave up 3 bases and J gave up 3 bases; unmatched junction bases: 10. CDR1 SGHAT and CDR2 FQDESV come from the germline V gene (reference sequence). The CDR3 consists of 17 residues. From RNA transcripts, TCR beta CDR3 regions were amplified. With the HTBI primer set, the TCR CDR3 went through a first round of RT-PCR. In TCRdb, the multiplex PCR reads were re-called with MiXCR into one record per CDR3 protein. This table holds around 350,000 distinct CDR3 sequences, roughly 19% found once.

This clonotype originated in a woman younger than 35 with Graves' hyperthyroidism. Sequences were obtained from blood. The gene calls are TRBV11-1 and TRBJ2-2, with 7 bases lining up with TRBD1. CDR3 DNA: TGTGCCAGCAGCTTCCCACTTACAGGGGCCCACACCGGGGAGCTGTTTTTT. It encodes CASSFPLTGAHTGELFF.